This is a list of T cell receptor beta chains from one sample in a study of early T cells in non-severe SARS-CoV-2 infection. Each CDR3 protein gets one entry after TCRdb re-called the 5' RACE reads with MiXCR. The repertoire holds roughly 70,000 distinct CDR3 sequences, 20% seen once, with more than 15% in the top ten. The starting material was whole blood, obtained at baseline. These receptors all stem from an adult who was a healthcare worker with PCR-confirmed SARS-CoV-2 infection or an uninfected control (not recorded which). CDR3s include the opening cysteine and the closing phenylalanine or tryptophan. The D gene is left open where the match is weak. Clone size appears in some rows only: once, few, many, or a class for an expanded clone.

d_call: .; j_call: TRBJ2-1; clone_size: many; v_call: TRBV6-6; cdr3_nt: TGTGCCAGCAGACCTCCTAGCAACAATGAGCAGTTCTTC; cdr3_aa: CASRPPSNNEQFF
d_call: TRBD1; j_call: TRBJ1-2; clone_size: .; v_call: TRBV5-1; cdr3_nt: TGCGCCAGCAGCCTACGGACAGGTTTCAACTATGGCTACACCTTC; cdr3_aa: CASSLRTGFNYGYTF
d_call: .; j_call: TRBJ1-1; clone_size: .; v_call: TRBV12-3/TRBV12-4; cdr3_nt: TGTGCCAGCAGTTCTTACGGGCAGGAAGCTTTCTTT; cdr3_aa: CASSSYGQEAFF
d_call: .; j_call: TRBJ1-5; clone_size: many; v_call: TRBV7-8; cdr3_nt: TGTGCCAGCAGCTTAGTAGGGAATCAGCCCCAGCATTTT; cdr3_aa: CASSLVGNQPQHF
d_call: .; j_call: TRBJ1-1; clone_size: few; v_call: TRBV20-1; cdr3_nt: TGCAGTGCTAAACCTCACAGGGAGACTGAAGCTTTCTTT; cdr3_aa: CSAKPHRETEAFF
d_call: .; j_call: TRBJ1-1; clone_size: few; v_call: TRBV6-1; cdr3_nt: TGTGCCAGCAGTGAAGCGAGGGGATGGAACACTGAAGCTTTCTTT; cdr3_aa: CASSEARGWNTEAFF
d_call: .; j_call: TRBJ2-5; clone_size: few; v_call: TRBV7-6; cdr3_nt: TGTGCCAGCAGCCCCAGGGAGACCCAGTACTTC; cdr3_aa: CASSPRETQYF
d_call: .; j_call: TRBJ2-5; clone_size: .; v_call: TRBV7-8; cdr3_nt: TGTGCCAGCAGTCCAGACTGGGAAGAGATTGCCCAGTACTTC; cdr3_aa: CASSPDWEEIAQYF
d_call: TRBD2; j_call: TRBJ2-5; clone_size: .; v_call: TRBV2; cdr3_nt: TGTGCCAGCAGCATAGCGGGGGTTGGGGAGACCCAGTACTTC; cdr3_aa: CASSIAGVGETQYF
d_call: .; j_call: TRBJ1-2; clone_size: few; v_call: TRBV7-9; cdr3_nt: TGTGCCAGCAGCTCGACAGGCCTTAACTATGGCTACACCTTC; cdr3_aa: CASSSTGLNYGYTF
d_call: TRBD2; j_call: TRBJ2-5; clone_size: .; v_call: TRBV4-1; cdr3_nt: TGCGCCAGCAGCCCCTCTTCGGGGGGGGGTCGAAAGGGCCAAGAGACCCAGTACTTC; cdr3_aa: CASSPSSGGGRKGQETQYF
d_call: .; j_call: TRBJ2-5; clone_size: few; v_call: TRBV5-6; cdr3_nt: TGTGCCAGCAGCTTGTTGTTGTGGGGGGAACCCCACCTACAGACCCAGTACTTC; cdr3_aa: CASSLLLWGEPHLQTQYF
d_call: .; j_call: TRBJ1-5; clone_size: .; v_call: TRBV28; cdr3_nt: TGTGCCAGCAGTTTAGGGGGCGAGGATCAGCCCCAGCATTTT; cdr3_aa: CASSLGGEDQPQHF
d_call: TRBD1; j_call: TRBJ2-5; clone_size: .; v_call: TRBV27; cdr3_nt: TGTGCCAGCAGTTCCCAGACAGGGGGGACCCAGTACTTC; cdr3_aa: CASSSQTGGTQYF
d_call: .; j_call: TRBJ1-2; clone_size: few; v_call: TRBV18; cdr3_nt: TGTGCCAGCTCGGAGGCCCAGGACTATGGCTACACCTTC; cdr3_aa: CASSEAQDYGYTF
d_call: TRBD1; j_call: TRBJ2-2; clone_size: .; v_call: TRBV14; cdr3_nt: TGTGCCAGCAGCCTAGGACAGGGGATTTACACCGGGGAGCTGTTTTTT; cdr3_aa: CASSLGQGIYTGELFF
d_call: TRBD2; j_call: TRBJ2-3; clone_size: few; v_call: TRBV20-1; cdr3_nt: TGCAGTGCTAGAGACCGGACTAGCGAAGATACGCAGTATTTT; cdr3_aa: CSARDRTSEDTQYF
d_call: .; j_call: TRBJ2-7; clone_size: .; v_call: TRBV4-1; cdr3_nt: TGCGCCAGCAGCCAAGAGGTTCGGGGGGCGAACGAGCAGTACTTC; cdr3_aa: CASSQEVRGANEQYF
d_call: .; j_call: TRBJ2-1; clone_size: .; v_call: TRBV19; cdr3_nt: TGTGCCACTCGCGGGGCTGGAGGGGTCGATGAGCAGTTCTTC; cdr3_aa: CATRGAGGVDEQFF
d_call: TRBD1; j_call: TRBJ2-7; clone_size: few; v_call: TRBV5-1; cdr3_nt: TGCGCCAGCAGCTCGCGGACAGGGAGCACGTCCTACGAGCAGTACTTC; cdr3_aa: CASSSRTGSTSYEQYF
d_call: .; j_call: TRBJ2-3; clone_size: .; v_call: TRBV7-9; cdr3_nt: TGTGCCAGCAGCAGCTCTATTCCCTGGGCAGATACGCAGTATTTT; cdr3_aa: CASSSSIPWADTQYF
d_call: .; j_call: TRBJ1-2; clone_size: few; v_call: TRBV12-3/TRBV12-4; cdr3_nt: TGTGCCAGCAGTCATACAGGCCCCCAAGGCTACACCTTC; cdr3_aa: CASSHTGPQGYTF
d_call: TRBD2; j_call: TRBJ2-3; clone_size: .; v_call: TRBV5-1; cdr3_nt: TGCGCCAGCAGCTTGGCAAGCGGGGGCCGAGATACGCAGTATTTT; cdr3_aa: CASSLASGGRDTQYF
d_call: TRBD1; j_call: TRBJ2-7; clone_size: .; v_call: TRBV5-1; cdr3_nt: TGCGCCAGCAGCTTAGGACAGGACGACTACGAGCAGTACTTC; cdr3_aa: CASSLGQDDYEQYF
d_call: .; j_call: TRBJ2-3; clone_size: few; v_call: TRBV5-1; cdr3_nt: TGCGCCAGCAGCTTGGCCCTCCGCACAGATACGCAGTATTTT; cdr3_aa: CASSLALRTDTQYF
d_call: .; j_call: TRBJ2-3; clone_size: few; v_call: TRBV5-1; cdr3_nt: TGCGCCAGCAGCCCAGGAGGGACTGTCACAGATACGCAGTATTTT; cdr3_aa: CASSPGGTVTDTQYF